The 8 T cell receptor beta chains below were found in one sample sequenced in a study of T cells after yellow fever vaccination. TCRdb processed the 5' RACE reads anew with MiXCR; each CDR3 protein has one entry. The sample shows 550,000 or so distinct CDR3 sequences, around 21% of them seen only once. Sample: PBMCs, taken 15 days after the yellow fever booster vaccination. The receptor source for this set is a man aged 25 to 40 who received the YFV17D yellow fever vaccine.

This clonotype has more than one count but fewer than ten. V gene TRBV20-1 combines with J gene TRBJ2-1, with 10 bases matching TRBD2. Germline V lookup: CDR1 DFQATT, CDR2 SNEGSKA (reference sequence). CDR3 length: 15 amino acids. V lost 6 bases and J lost 14; bases outside the gene matches: 19. The DNA for the CDR3 is TGCAGTGCCCTCAGGGTTTCTAGCGGGAGTGGGGTAGAGTTCTTC. Translation: CSALRVSSGSGVEFF.

This clonotype was detected only a few times. The chain employs TRBV7-8 and TRBJ2-2; TRBD1 agrees at 7 bases. The CDR3 totals 12 residues. Germline CDR1 and CDR2: SGHVS and FQNEAQ. V lost 2 bases and J lost 13; bases outside the gene matches: 4. CDR3 sequence (DNA): TGTGCCAGCAGCTTAAGGGGGCGCGTGCTGTTTTTT. Encoded protein: CASSLRGRVLFF.

The chain uses TRBV20-1 and TRBJ2-1; 12 positions match TRBD2. CDR1 is DFQATT and CDR2 is SNEGSKA in the germline V gene (reference sequence). The V and J ends lost 6 bases and 6 bases, in that order; junction bases with no gene match: 6. The CDR3 sequence is 14 residues long. CDR3 region: CSAPTSGRSNEQFF. Here the CDR3 DNA reads TGCAGTGCCCCAACTAGCGGGAGGTCCAATGAGCAGTTCTTC.

The J gene is TRBJ2-5, the V gene TRBV7-2; 7 nucleotides line up with TRBD2. Germline V lookup: CDR1 SGHTA, CDR2 FQGNSA. Trimming at V came to 3 bases and at J to 1 base, leaving 8 bases not matched to a gene. The CDR3 is made up of 16 amino acids. The CDR3 protein is CASSLQPAGIQETQYF. Written as DNA, the CDR3 is TGTGCCAGCAGCTTGCAACCAGCGGGAATCCAAGAGACCCAGTACTTC.

The rearrangement joins TRBV5-1 to TRBJ2-7; the D is unclear. V lost 0 bases, J lost 5 bases, and 9 bases lay in between. CDR1 and CDR2 (germline): SGHRS, YFSETQ. CDR3 length equals 13 residues. Here the CDR3 DNA reads TGCGCCAGCAGCTTGGGGACCCCGCACGAGCAGTACTTC. This gives the protein CASSLGTPHEQYF.

This clonotype was observed a handful of times. The genes are TRBV7-2 and TRBJ2-5; 14 bases line up with TRBD2. Trimming removed 7 bases from V and 4 bases from J; junction bases left unmatched: 8. The length of the CDR3 is 16 residues. Germline V lookup: CDR1 SGHTA, CDR2 FQGNSA. The CDR3 protein is CASTKTSGRAGETQYF. DNA of the CDR3: TGTGCCAGCACCAAGACTAGCGGGAGGGCCGGAGAGACCCAGTACTTC. Full variable domain (missing parts from reference TRBV7-2 and TRBJ2-5): GAGVSQSPSNKVTEKGKDVELRCDPISGHTALYWYRQSLGQGLEFLIYFQGNSAPDKSGLPSDRFSAERTGGSVSTLTIQRTQQEDSAVYLCASTKTSGRAGETQYFGPGTRLLVL.

This clonotype was counted only a few times. The gene calls are TRBV20-1 and TRBJ2-3; D remains unclear. The CDR3 is 15 amino acids. Trimming stripped 3 bases from V and 0 bases from J, with 13 bases between. CDR1 DFQATT and CDR2 SNEGSKA come from the germline V gene (reference sequence). CDR3 nucleotides: TGCAGTGCTAGTTCAAGACATACTAGCACAGATACGCAGTATTTT. Translating gives CSASSRHTSTDTQYF.

J is TRBJ2-1 and V is TRBV6-1; possibly TRBD2 for D (5 bases). V gave up 7 bases and J gave up 1 base, with 8 bases separating them. This CDR3 has 13 amino acids. Looked up from germline, CDR1 is MNHNS and CDR2 is SASEGT. CDR3 residues: CASKRDSYNEQFF. The DNA for the CDR3 is TGTGCCAGCAAACGGGATTCCTACAATGAGCAGTTCTTC.